These T cell receptor beta chains were read from a single sample in a study of response to subunit inactivated influenza vaccine. MiXCR, applied by TCRdb to the RT-PCR reads, yields one record per CDR3 protein. This table holds hundreds of thousands of distinct CDR3 sequences, around 16% found once. This specimen consisted of PBMCs from blood, obtained 11 to 12 days after vaccination. These receptors came from a man in his fifties who received an inactivated influenza vaccine. The CDR3 runs from the conserved cysteine through the conserved F or W. D genes are given only for firm matches. For some rows the clone size is stated as once, few or many, or as a class when expanded; others skip it.

many	TRBV2	TRBJ2-3	TRBD2	TGTGCCAGCACTCCCTTCGGGGGGGATTACACAGATACGCAGTATTTT	CASTPFGGDYTDTQYF
.	TRBV10-3	TRBJ1-1	.	TGTGCCATCGGATTACAGGGGAACACTGAAGCTTTCTTT	CAIGLQGNTEAFF
few	TRBV28	TRBJ2-7	.	TGTGCCAGCAGTGGACTCCCCCTAGAGCAGTACTTC	CASSGLPLEQYF
many	TRBV7-6	TRBJ1-1	.	TGTGCCAGCAGCTTAGAGCAGGGGACTGAAGCTTTCTTT	CASSLEQGTEAFF
.	TRBV19	TRBJ2-3	TRBD1	TGTGCCAGTAGTATACGGGACAGAGGCACAGATACGCAGTATTTT	CASSIRDRGTDTQYF
few	TRBV5-1	TRBJ1-1	.	TGCGCCAGCAGCTGGGCGACAGGGAACACTGAAGCTTTCTTT	CASSWATGNTEAFF
.	TRBV6-2/TRBV6-3	TRBJ2-3	TRBD1	TGTGCCAGCAGCGCCGGGACAGGGGGTTCAGATACGCAGTATTTT	CASSAGTGGSDTQYF
.	TRBV7-2	TRBJ1-5	.	TGTGCCAGCAGCTTAGGTTATGGGGGCAGGTACTCACCCCAGCATTTT	CASSLGYGGRYSPQHF
few	TRBV20-1	TRBJ1-1	TRBD1	TGCAGTGCTAGAGCTAGGGACAGATTAGGGGCTTTCTTT	CSARARDRLGAFF
.	TRBV5-5	TRBJ1-5	.	TGTGCCAGCAACCTCCGGGTTGACGGTCAGCCCCAGCATTTT	CASNLRVDGQPQHF
.	TRBV5-6	TRBJ2-5	.	TGTGCCAGCAGCTCGGGGCCCACACCCCGGGAGACCCAGTACTTC	CASSSGPTPRETQYF
few	TRBV7-9	TRBJ2-7	TRBD2	TGTGCCAGCAGCCAAGGGACTAGCAGACACGAGCAGTACTTC	CASSQGTSRHEQYF
few	TRBV19	TRBJ2-1	.	TGTGCCACCTCGGGGGAGAATGAGCAGTTCTTC	CATSGENEQFF
many	TRBV3-1	TRBJ2-7	TRBD2	TGTGCCAGCAGCTGGGCTAGCGGGAGATCCGAGCAGTACTTC	CASSWASGRSEQYF
few	TRBV20-1	TRBJ2-3	TRBD2	TGCAGTGCTAGAGAACCCGACGGGACTAGCGGGGCTAGCACAGATACGCAGTATTTT	CSAREPDGTSGASTDTQYF
few	TRBV7-3	TRBJ2-2	TRBD1	TGTGCCAGCGGCCCAATAAGGACAGGGGACACCGGGGAGCTGTTTTTT	CASGPIRTGDTGELFF
.	TRBV20-1	TRBJ2-5	TRBD2	TGCAGTGCTAGCGGGAGGCCGTACTTC	CSASGRPYF
.	TRBV12-3/TRBV12-4	TRBJ1-2	.	TGTGCCAGCAGCCCCGAGGGGGACGGCTACACCTTC	CASSPEGDGYTF
.	TRBV5-6	TRBJ2-4	.	TGTGCCAGCAGCTACCGAGGGGAGAGAAACATTCAGTACTTC	CASSYRGERNIQYF
.	TRBV10-3	TRBJ2-7	.	TGTGCCACGCGGACGACGAACTACGAGCAGTACTTC	CATRTTNYEQYF
few	TRBV6-2/TRBV6-3	TRBJ1-5	TRBD1	TGTGCCAGCAGCCCAACCTTTCGACAGGGGCAGCCCCAGCATTTT	CASSPTFRQGQPQHF
few	TRBV7-8	TRBJ1-5	.	TGTGCCAGCAGCTCCTTGACCGGGGGCAATCAGCCCCAGCATTTT	CASSSLTGGNQPQHF